Below, 28 T cell receptor beta chains from the same sample are listed, as sequenced in a study of Graves' ophthalmopathy and Graves' hyperthyroidism. Amplification of the TCR beta CDR3 regions used RNA transcripts (as template). HTBI-primed first-round RT-PCR preceded second-round multiplex PCR. Using its own MiXCR run on the multiplex PCR reads, TCRdb lists one record per CDR3 protein. Of about 550,000 distinct CDR3 sequences listed, under 45% are singletons. Sequenced sample: peripheral blood or thyroid tissue (not recorded which). The receptor source for this set is an adult man with Graves' hyperthyroidism.

The chain has TRBV12-3 or TRBV12-4 and TRBJ2-5, with a tentative D call TRBD2 (6 bases). V was cut by 0 bases and J by 5 bases, with 16 bases left in between. The CDR3 is 16 residues long. The CDR3 DNA reads TGTGCCAGCAGTTTAGCGTCAGGGACTCTCCGTGAGACCCAGTACTTC. This codes for CASSLASGTLRETQYF.

The chain is built from TRBV12-5 and TRBJ1-6; 7 positions agree with TRBD1. The CDR3 has 12 amino acids. V shed 5 bases, J shed 13 bases, and the junction held 5 bases outside the gene matches. Germline V gene lookup returns CDR1 LGHNT and CDR2 FRNRAP. The CDR3 region has the DNA TGTGCTAGTGGTCTCTCGACAGGGCCCCTCCACTTT. Translated: CASGLSTGPLHF.

The rearrangement joins TRBV5-4 to TRBJ2-2, with no clear D. The CDR3 contains 12 residues. V lost 5 bases to trimming and J lost 7 bases, with 9 bases between them. Germline V lookup: CDR1 SGHNT, CDR2 YYREEE (reference sequence). CDR3 protein: CASSLKYGELFF. In DNA form, the CDR3 reads TGTGCCAGCAGTTTAAAGTACGGGGAGCTGTTTTTT.

The chain is built from TRBV29-1 and TRBJ1-1; no definite D call. The V and J ends lost 8 bases and 3 bases respectively, with 13 bases between them. The CDR3 totals 12 residues. From germline, CDR1 is SQVTM and CDR2 ANQGSEA. In DNA, the CDR3 is TGCAGCTTAGTGGGCAGCGACACTGAAGCTTTCTTT. It specifies CSLVGSDTEAFF.

This clonotype was seen a few times. Mismatch with germline at one junction end may stem from a read error. This chain uses TRBV19 with TRBJ2-7, with D maybe TRBD1 (6 bases). Per germline, CDR1 LNHDA and CDR2 SQIVND (reference sequence). CDR3 length: 13 residues. Written as DNA, the CDR3 is TGTGCCAGTAGTGTGGCAGGGGAAAGGGAGCAGTGCTTC. Translation: CASSVAGEREQCF.

The chain combines TRBV18 with TRBJ1-6; 7 bases align to TRBD1. Looked up from germline, CDR1 is KGHSH and CDR2 is LQKENI. This CDR3 is built from 15 residues. Trimming at V came to 0 bases and at J to 7 bases, leaving 3 bases not matched to a gene. Here the CDR3 DNA reads TGTGCCAGCTCACCACCCCCGGGACAGAATTCACCCCTCCACTTT. Amino acids: CASSPPPGQNSPLHF.

The V call is TRBV15, the J call TRBJ1-5; TRBD1 matches 8 bases. Trimming at V came to 1 base and at J to 2 bases, leaving 1 base not matched to a gene. The CDR3 length is 15 residues. Germline assignment: CDR1 LNHNV and CDR2 YYDKDF (reference sequence). The CDR3 coding sequence is TGTGCCACCAGCAGAGCACAGGGGGGCAATCAGCCCCAGCATTTT. This translates into CATSRAQGGNQPQHF.

Ten or more counts support this clonotype. This CDR3 reads CASSYPGDSGNQPQHF. CDR3 coding DNA: TGTGCCAGCAGTTACCCAGGGGACTCGGGCAATCAGCCCCAGCATTTT. The chain recombines TRBV6-6 with TRBJ1-5, with a weak D call TRBD1 (6 bases). This CDR3 has 16 amino acids. Trimming left V 2 bases short and J 2 bases short, with 13 bases between. Germline V lookup: CDR1 MNHNY, CDR2 SVGAGI (reference sequence).

The count of this clonotype is one. This chain links TRBV5-6 with TRBJ2-7; 8 nucleotides line up with TRBD2. Per the germline V gene, CDR1 is SGHDT and CDR2 is YYEEEE. V lost 5 bases, J lost 5 bases, and 6 bases stayed unmatched. This CDR3 is built from 13 residues. CDR3 coding DNA: TGTGCCAGCAGGGGACTAGTCGTCCACGAGCAGTACTTC. It translates to CASRGLVVHEQYF.

In this sample, this clonotype turned up a few times. This chain connects TRBV3-1 to TRBJ1-2; no reliable D call. In germline, CDR1 is LGHDT, CDR2 YNNKEL (reference sequence). Trimming pared 3 bases from V and 8 bases from J, leaving 16 bases between. The CDR3 is 14 residues long. As DNA, the CDR3 is TGTGCCAGCAGCCATAGCCTGGGGTGGGCCGGCTACACCTTC. It yields the protein CASSHSLGWAGYTF.

V is TRBV20-1 and J is TRBJ2-5; tentatively, D is TRBD1 (5 bases). The CDR3 spans 13 residues. The V and J ends lost 5 bases and 0 bases respectively, with 10 bases between them. CDR1 and CDR2 from the germline V gene are DFQATT and SNEGSKA (reference sequence). Here the CDR3 DNA reads TGCAGTGCTTCCAGGGCGGACCAAGAGACCCAGTACTTC. Translating it yields CSASRADQETQYF.

This clonotype has a handful of counts. This chain uses TRBV6-5 with TRBJ1-4; 8 bases line up with TRBD1. Germline V gene lookup returns CDR1 MNHEY and CDR2 SVGAGI. This CDR3 comprises 15 residues. J lost 7 bases, V lost 0 bases, and 4 bases had no gene match. DNA of the CDR3: TGTGCCAGCAGTTACTCCAGGGGGCGGAGTGAAAAACTGTTTTTT. Translating it yields CASSYSRGRSEKLFF.

The CDR3 loop reads CASSVAEANTGELFF. The CDR3 DNA reads as TGTGCCAGCAGCGTAGCTGAGGCGAACACCGGGGAGCTGTTTTTT. The V and J genes are TRBV9 and TRBJ2-2; D not certain. This CDR3 is built from 15 residues. The germline V and J ends were trimmed by 0 bases and 0 bases, with 6 bases remaining between them. Germline V gene sequence: CDR1 SGDLS, CDR2 YYNGEE.

This clonotype was detected a few times. The CDR3: CSARDPMRGSNSPLHF. The CDR3 DNA sequence: TGCAGTGCTAGAGACCCGATGAGGGGCAGTAATTCACCCCTCCACTTT. The V gene is TRBV20-1, the J gene TRBJ1-6; tentative D call: TRBD1 (5 bases). V was clipped by 0 bases and J by 6 bases, with 15 bases between them. Per germline, CDR1 DFQATT and CDR2 SNEGSKA (reference sequence). The CDR3 consists of 16 residues.

This clonotype has ten or more counts. CDR3 sequence (DNA): TGTGCCAGCAGCTCGGGGCGGGACAGGGTCGGGTTGAATGAAAAACTGTTTTTT. Translating gives CASSSGRDRVGLNEKLFF. This sequence joins TRBV7-9 and TRBJ1-4, with TRBD1 identical over 9 bases. CDR1 SEHNR and CDR2 FQNEAQ come from the germline V gene (reference sequence). After removal of 4 bases from V and 5 bases from J, the junction contained 14 bases not matched to a gene. CDR3 size: 18 residues. Using reference TRBV7-9 and TRBJ1-4 for the parts outside the CDR3, the full variable domain is DTGVSQNPRHKITKRGQNVTFRCDPISEHNRLYWYRQTLGQGPEFLTYFQNEAQLEKSRLLSDRFSAERPKGSFSTLEIQRTEQGDSAMYLCASSSGRDRVGLNEKLFFGSGTQLSVL.

This chain connects TRBV10-3 to TRBJ2-2; no definite D call. This CDR3 spans 12 amino acids. V lost 10 bases and J 6 bases, leaving 12 bases between the germline ends. Germline values: CDR1 ENHRY, CDR2 SYGVKD. The CDR3: CATVAEAGELFF. CDR3 sequence (DNA): TGTGCCACGGTAGCCGAGGCCGGGGAGCTGTTTTTT.

The sample holds many counts of this clonotype. One end of the junction does not line up with germline, which may come from a read error. The rearrangement uses TRBV6-5 and TRBJ2-7, with D perhaps matching TRBD2 (6 bases). The CDR3 runs 11 residues. Germline CDR1 reads MNHEY; CDR2 reads SVGAGI. The CDR3 DNA follows: TGTGCCTCCAGGGACTCCCACGAGCAGTACTTC. This translates into CASRDSHEQYF.

This clonotype was seen many times. This chain links TRBV6-6 with TRBJ2-7; TRBD1 aligns across 7 bases. Germline-derived CDR1 and CDR2 are MNHNY and SVGAGI (reference sequence). This CDR3 has 14 amino acids. After removal of 6 bases from V and 5 bases from J, the junction contained 10 bases not matched to a gene. The CDR3 sequence: CASSLTDRAHEQYF. DNA of the CDR3: TGTGCCAGCAGCCTTACCGACAGGGCCCACGAGCAGTACTTC.

This clonotype showed up just a few times. This rearrangement joins TRBV12-3 or TRBV12-4 to TRBJ1-5, with D tentatively TRBD1 (6 bases). This CDR3 has 16 residues. Trimming removed 3 bases at V and 0 bases at J, with 12 bases between. CDR3 sequence: CASSFGGPNSNQPQHF. In DNA, the CDR3 is TGTGCCAGCAGTTTCGGGGGGCCGAATAGCAATCAGCCCCAGCATTTT.

Comments on this clonotype: This clone may be a read error of a much larger clone one base away. This chain uses TRBV11-3 with TRBJ2-5; TRBD2 might be the D (5 bases). This CDR3 is 15 amino acids long. The V gene lost 4 bases and the J gene lost 1 base, with 13 bases spanning the gap. Germline assignment: CDR1 SGHNT and CDR2 YENEEA. The CDR3 bases are TGTGCCAGCAGCTCCGGAGCGACTATCCAAGAGACCCAGTACTTC. Translation gives CASSSGATIQETQYF.

This clonotype was seen only a few times. J is TRBJ1-5 and V is TRBV27; no definite D call. This CDR3 spans 13 amino acids. Trimming removed 10 bases at V and 0 bases at J, with 10 bases between. From germline, CDR1 is MNHEY and CDR2 SMNVEV (reference sequence). The CDR3 region has the DNA TGTGCCACCGCGAGATATAGCAATCAGCCCCAGCATTTT. Its protein product is CATARYSNQPQHF.

J is TRBJ2-2 and V is TRBV7-9, with a tentative D call TRBD1 (6 bases). Deletions cut 5 bases from V and 1 base from J, with 14 bases between. In germline, CDR1 is SEHNR, CDR2 FQNEAQ (reference sequence). This CDR3 region has 16 residues. The CDR3 nucleotides are TGTGCCAGCAGCAGAGAATACAGGGAGAACACCGGGGAGCTGTTTTTT. Amino acid sequence: CASSREYRENTGELFF.

At least ten counts were recorded for this clonotype. The genes are TRBV29-1 and TRBJ2-7; D call uncertain. The CDR3 sequence is 11 residues long. The germline V and J ends were trimmed by 4 bases and 6 bases, with 10 bases remaining between them. Per the germline V gene, CDR1 is SQVTM and CDR2 is ANQGSEA. As DNA, the CDR3 is TGCAGCGTTGCAGGATTCAGCGAGCAGTACTTC. Amino acids: CSVAGFSEQYF.

This clonotype was found many times. The chain links TRBV6-5 to TRBJ1-6; TRBD1 matches at 7 bases. With V trimmed by 4 bases and J by 6 bases, 6 bases remained unmatched. The CDR3 consists of 15 residues. The germline gives CDR1 MNHEY, CDR2 SVGAGI. CDR3 loop: CASSSTGAGNSPLHF. CDR3 DNA sequence: TGTGCCAGCAGTTCCACAGGGGCGGGTAATTCACCCCTCCACTTT.

The V and J genes are TRBV16 and TRBJ1-5, with 8 positions matching TRBD1. The CDR3 is 15 amino acids. The V and J ends lost 0 bases and 4 bases, in that order; junction bases with no gene match: 2. Germline V gene lookup returns CDR1 KGHSY and CDR2 FQNENV. For the CDR3, the DNA is TGTGCCAGCAGCCAATCAGGACAGGGTAATCAGCCCCAGCATTTT. Its protein is CASSQSGQGNQPQHF.

This clonotype was seen once. The rearrangement joins TRBV28 to TRBJ2-5; D is possibly TRBD2 (5 bases). The CDR3 extends over 14 amino acids. Germline-derived CDR1 and CDR2 are MDHEN and SYDVKM. The V gene lost 2 bases and the J gene lost 4 bases, with 11 bases spanning the gap. The CDR3 reads CASSLDLAGETQYF. DNA for the CDR3: TGTGCCAGCAGTTTAGACTTGGCGGGAGAGACCCAGTACTTC.

This clonotype was seen many times. V usage is TRBV20-1 and J usage is TRBJ2-2, with TRBD1 matching over 10 bases. This CDR3 is built from 15 residues. CDR1 is DFQATT, CDR2 SNEGSKA, per germline (reference sequence). V shed 5 bases, J shed 7 bases, and the junction held 10 bases outside the gene matches. The CDR3 DNA follows: TGCAGTGCTGGATCGGGGACAGGGGAAGACGGGGAGCTGTTTTTT. This encodes CSAGSGTGEDGELFF.

For this clonotype: As the CDR3 is not closed by the conserved phenylalanine or tryptophan, this likely results from a read error. The limits of the CDR3 on the DNA are not certain, so only TCRdb's listed CDR3 is given. The V gene is TRBV6-5, the J gene TRBJ2-7; TRBD2 is the table's D call and was not checked against the DNA. CDR1 and CDR2 from the germline V gene are MNHEY and SVGAGI. The CDR3 adds up to 10 amino acids, both ends counted. The chain's CDR3 is CASKQKREGY.